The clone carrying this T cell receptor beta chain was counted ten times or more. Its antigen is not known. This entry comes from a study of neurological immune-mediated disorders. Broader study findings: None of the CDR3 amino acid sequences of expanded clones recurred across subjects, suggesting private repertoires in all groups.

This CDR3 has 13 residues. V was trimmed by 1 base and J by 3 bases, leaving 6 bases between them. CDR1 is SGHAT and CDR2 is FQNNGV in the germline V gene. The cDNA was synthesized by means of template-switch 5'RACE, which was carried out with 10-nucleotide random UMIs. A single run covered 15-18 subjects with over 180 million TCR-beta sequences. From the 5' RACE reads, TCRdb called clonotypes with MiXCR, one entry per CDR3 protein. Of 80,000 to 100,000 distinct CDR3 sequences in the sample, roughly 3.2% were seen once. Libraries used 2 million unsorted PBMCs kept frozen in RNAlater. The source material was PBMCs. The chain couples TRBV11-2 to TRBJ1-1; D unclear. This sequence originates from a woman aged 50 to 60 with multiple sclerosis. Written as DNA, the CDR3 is TGTGCCAGCAGCTTAGTGCGTCACACTGAAGCTTTCTTT. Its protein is CASSLVRHTEAFF.